This T cell receptor (beta chain) was obtained from a study of spatial heterogeneity in lung cancer. Study background: Detected beta-chain sequences consistently exceeded alpha-chain sequences. Raw sequencing reads included, on average, more than 9.5 appearances of each unique TCR and UMI combination.

This clonotype was detected ten times or more. Its antigen is not known. Study results and caveats: Follow-up blood showed ubiquitous expanded tumor TCRs less than blood at resection did.

TCRdb processed the 5' RACE reads anew with MiXCR; each CDR3 protein has one entry. Among about 40,000 distinct CDR3 sequences listed, around 5% were seen once. Trimming removed 6 bases at V and 0 bases at J, with 9 bases between. CDR3 length: 14 amino acids. Time point of the sample: sample taken at primary tumor resection. Whole RNA obtained from tumor, nontumor lung or frozen PBMC underwent sequencing without sorting. Samples were obtained from around 73 donors, all untreated early-stage non-small cell lung cancer patients. This clonotype was sampled from a female donor with early-stage non-small cell lung cancer. This specimen was PBMCs, taken at surgery. The rearrangement links TRBV12-3 or TRBV12-4 to TRBJ2-1; unclear D gene. CDR3 loop: CASRRGSSYNEQFF. The CDR3 region has the DNA TGTGCCAGCAGAAGAGGTAGCTCCTACAATGAGCAGTTCTTC.